The T cell receptor (beta chain) described here comes from a study of cytomegalovirus exposure and HLA in healthy donors (dated by TCRdb to 2016 to 2017). For the wider study: A later analysis indicated that the 95 to 150 validation repertoires were generated on the platform also employed for the approximately 700 repertoires of the first cohort. The study aimed to test whether signatures of past pathogen exposure could be identified by cataloging public T cell receptors. In addition to the first cohort of around 670 subjects, a separate validation cohort of over 90 different subjects was used. To predict cytomegalovirus infection status, the study combined high-throughput TCR immunosequencing, statistical association of individual TCRs with disease status, and machine learning.

On the study overall, not on this receptor specifically: The classifier was reported to diagnose cytomegalovirus status with high specificity and sensitivity in both the original cohort and the validation cohort. In a later analysis, TCRs clustered in the first cohort were found to also tend to co-occur in the roughly 120 validation repertoires, with 94% of cluster scores above 0. It was suggested by the authors that the approach could potentially be generalized to other disease states and immunological phenotypes. The validation cohort had no HLA typing available for a later analysis, so co-occurrence within that cohort was assessed over all 120 or so repertoires. A few of the identified cytomegalovirus-associated TCR beta chains were confirmed in vitro to be specific for cytomegalovirus antigens. Most TCR sequences were observed very rarely across donors, whereas some public TCRs were present in many individuals. The study gave a list of under 200 TCR beta chains associated with cytomegalovirus.

A remark on this clone: Its antigen is still unknown. The input lacks base qualities; no much larger clone sits a single base away.

Library prep was done by the immunoSEQ multiplex PCR assay. Per the original workflow: To diagnose cytomegalovirus status from the catalog of TCR beta chain sequences, a statistical classification framework was built. In TCRdb, the immuneACCESS table is reduced to in-frame sequences with V and J assigned. These tables do not hold every clone; where another copy was compared, an unresolved V gene accounts for under half, and the others remain unexplained. Clonal size and the V and J genes are those of that table, whereas D and trimming came from the DNA. In this sample the table shows about 220,000 clones, under 95% of which occur a single time. The ten largest clonotypes hold approximately 1% of the sample. In the germline V gene (reference sequence), CDR1 corresponds to MNHEY and CDR2 to SMNVEV. The CDR3 spans 16 residues, from the cysteine through the phenylalanine. The entry retains the CDR3 DNA only, 48 bases that are in frame from base 1. V ends up 2 bases short and J 2 bases short, with an unmatched junction base count of 3.

Donors formed part of the validation cohort, which comprised fewer than 150 subjects and was distinct from the first cohort of 666 subjects. The V and J genes are TRBV27 and TRBJ2-3; 11 junctional bases match TRBD2. The source material was PBMCs. The clonotype originates from a woman younger than 30 in good health and CMV-seronegative. The bases read TGTGCCAGCAGTTTACTAGCGGGAGGACCCACAGATACGCAGTATTTT. This is translated as CASSLLAGGPTDTQYF.